Listed below are T cell receptor beta chains from one sample, sequenced in a study of radiotherapy plus CTLA-4 blockade in lung cancer. Clones were read by immunoSEQ multiplex PCR, and TCRdb kept only the in-frame ones, dropping some. The sample includes over 50,000 clones, 65% to 80% of them seen just once. This specimen consisted of peripheral blood, obtained from a patient treated with radiotherapy plus ipilimumab. These receptors all stem from a human donor with non-small cell lung cancer who had a complete response to radiotherapy plus ipilimumab. The CDR3 runs from the conserved cysteine through the conserved F or W. D genes are given only for firm matches. Where a row states a size, it is once, few, many or the class of an expanded clone; other rows omit it.

J | V | D | size | DNA | CDR3
TRBJ2-7 | TRBV10-3 | . | . | TGTGCCATCAGTCCCCGTTTCAATCAAGCCGACGAGCAGTACTTC | CAISPRFNQADEQYF
TRBJ1-6 | TRBV7-2 | . | . | TGTGCCAGCAGCCCCCCCGGGAAACCTAATTCACCCCTCCACTTT | CASSPPGKPNSPLHF
TRBJ1-2 | TRBV7-2 | TRBD1 | . | TGTGCCAGCAGCATCAGGGGGGCGGGGGGCTACACCTTC | CASSIRGAGGYTF
TRBJ2-3 | TRBV27 | . | . | TGTGCCAGCAGTTTATTCCCGGGAGACACAGATACGCAGTATTTT | CASSLFPGDTDTQYF
TRBJ1-3 | TRBV9 | . | . | TGTGCCAGCAGCGTAGGCGGCACCTCTGGAAACACCATATATTTT | CASSVGGTSGNTIYF
TRBJ1-2 | TRBV11-2 | . | . | TGTGCCAGCAGCTCCCCTAGGGGCCAACGCTATGGCTACACCTTC | CASSSPRGQRYGYTF
TRBJ1-5 | TRBV10-3 | . | few | TGTGCCATCAAGGGTCAGGGTAGCAATCAGCCCCAGCATTTT | CAIKGQGSNQPQHF
TRBJ2-6 | TRBV11-3 | . | . | TGTGCCAGCAGCTTAGGGTTACAGGGACCCTCTGGGGCCAACGTCCTGACTTTC | CASSLGLQGPSGANVLTF
TRBJ2-1 | TRBV7-2 | . | . | TGTGCCAGCAGCTTAGTTGTCGGGAGCTCCTACAATGAGCAGTTCTTC | CASSLVVGSSYNEQFF
TRBJ2-7 | TRBV7-9 | TRBD1 | few | TGTGCCAGCAGCTCACAGGGGGGGACAGGGGCCTTCGAGCAGTACTTC | CASSSQGGTGAFEQYF
TRBJ2-1 | TRBV14 | . | . | TGTGCCAGCAGCGAAGCTAGGGGCTCCTACAATGAGCAGTTCTTC | CASSEARGSYNEQFF
TRBJ1-1 | TRBV9 | . | . | TGTGCCAGCAGCGTGGAGGTGATGAACACTGAAGCTTTCTTT | CASSVEVMNTEAFF
TRBJ2-1 | TRBV9 | TRBD2 | once | TGTGCCAGCAGCGTAGGGTCTAGCGGAAGCTCCTACAATGAGCAGTTCTTC | CASSVGSSGSSYNEQFF
TRBJ1-4 | TRBV29-1 | TRBD1 | . | TGCAGCGTTGCGGACAGGGGGCGTAAAAAACTGTTTTTT | CSVADRGRKKLFF
TRBJ2-6 | TRBV30 | . | once | TGTGCCTGGAGTCCCCGCAGGGATGGGGCCAACGTCCTGACTTTC | CAWSPRRDGANVLTF
TRBJ2-7 | TRBV30 | TRBD1 | . | TGTGCCTGGAGTAGGGACAGGTCTCCCGTGCAGTACTTC | CAWSRDRSPVQYF
TRBJ2-7 | TRBV7-5 | . | . | TGTGCCAGAAGACCCGGGACAGGGGACTACGAGCAGTACTTC | CARRPGTGDYEQYF
TRBJ2-1 | TRBV7-6 | . | . | TGTGCCAGCAGCTTAGGGCAATCCAGATACAATGAGCAGTTCTTC | CASSLGQSRYNEQFF